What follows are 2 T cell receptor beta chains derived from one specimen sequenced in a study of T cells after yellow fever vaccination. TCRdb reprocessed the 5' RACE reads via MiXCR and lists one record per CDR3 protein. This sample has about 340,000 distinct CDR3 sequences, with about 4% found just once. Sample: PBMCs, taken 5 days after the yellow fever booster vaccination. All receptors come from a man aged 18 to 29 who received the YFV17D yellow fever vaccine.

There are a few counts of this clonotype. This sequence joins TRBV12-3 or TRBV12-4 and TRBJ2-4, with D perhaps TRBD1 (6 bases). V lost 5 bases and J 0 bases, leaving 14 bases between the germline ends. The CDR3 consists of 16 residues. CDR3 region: CASSTGQFVAKNIQYF. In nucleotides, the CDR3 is TGTGCCAGCAGTACCGGACAGTTTGTAGCCAAAAACATTCAGTACTTC.

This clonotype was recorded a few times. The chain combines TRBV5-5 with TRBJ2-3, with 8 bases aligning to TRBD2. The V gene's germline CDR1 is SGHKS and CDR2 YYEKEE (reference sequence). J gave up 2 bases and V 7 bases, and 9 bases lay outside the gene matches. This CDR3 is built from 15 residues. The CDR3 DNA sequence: TGTGCCAGCTATCCGGCGGGGGGCCTCACAGATACGCAGTATTTT. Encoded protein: CASYPAGGLTDTQYF. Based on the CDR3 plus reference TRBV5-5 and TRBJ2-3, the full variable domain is DAGVTQSPTHLIKTRGQQVTLRCSPISGHKSVSWYQQVLGQGPQFIFQYYEKEERGRGNFPDRFSARQFPNYSSELNVNALLLGDSALYLCASYPAGGLTDTQYFGPGTRLTVL.